This T cell receptor beta chain stems from a study of shared clonotypes between healthy human individuals. Germline CDR1 SEHNR, CDR2 FQNEAQ (reference sequence). V dropped 6 bases and J dropped 4 bases, with 19 bases sitting between them. The CDR3 totals 17 residues. Positively selected for CCR7, the CD45RO-negative cells used as naive CD8 cells excluded terminally differentiated effector memory CD45RA+ cells. TCRdb keeps only in-frame clones here, not all; method: immunoSEQ multiplex PCR. The top ten hold about 0.22% of the sample, which has approximately 840,000 clones, about 96% seen once. The receptor's source is a young man in good health. Sequencing was performed on naive CD8+ T cells sorted from blood. J is TRBJ2-6 and V is TRBV7-9; D might be TRBD2 (5 bases). CDR3 region: CASRYAVEEVGANVLTF. DNA of the CDR3: TGTGCCAGCAGGTACGCCGTGGAGGAGGTCGGGGCCAACGTCCTGACTTTC. Looking up the rest from reference TRBV7-9 and TRBJ2-6 gives the full variable domain: DTGVSQNPRHKITKRGQNVTFRCDPISEHNRLYWYRQTLGQGPEFLTYFQNEAQLEKSRLLSDRFSAERPKGSFSTLEIQRTEQGDSAMYLCASRYAVEEVGANVLTFGAGSRLTVL.